This T cell receptor (beta chain) is from a study of T-cell memory formation after mild COVID-19 (dated by TCRdb to the early 2020s). Some background on the complete study: TCR sequence clusters from the two donors were found to be largely donor specific. In a couple of donors, T-cell clones that expanded and contracted after mild COVID-19 were followed by sequencing TCRalpha and TCRbeta repertoires longitudinally. Two young, previously healthy adult volunteers made up the cohort, one male and one female. What the study reported, not specific to this receptor: The study included only a couple of mild cases, and larger cohorts that include severe cases with pre-infection samples were judged to be necessary. Contracting CD4+ clones were found mainly in CM and EM memory subsets, while CD8+ clones were enriched in EMRA. From day 15 to 85, contracting clones showed balanced CD4/CD8 phenotypes, whereas a second wave of clones that expanded from day 15 to 37 leaned towards CD4+. Whether the second-wave clones peaking on day 37 were SARS-CoV-2 specific was not confirmed. The detection of some responding clones in pre-infection memory suggests that pre-existing cross-reactive memory T cells joined the SARS-CoV-2 response.

Instrument used: Illumina NovaSeq 6000. Using 5'RACE with constant-segment primers, TCRalpha and TCRbeta cDNA libraries were constructed, with sample barcodes and unique molecular identifiers added in the process. Trizol reagent was used to extract RNA from every sample. Amplification of the libraries took two PCR steps, and the second step added a second sample barcode plus Illumina TruSeq adapters. The libraries were sequenced on an Illumina NovaSeq using 2 x 150 bp paired-end reads. The paper's data handling went like this. With migec v1.2.7, reads were demultiplexed and then collapsed into UMI-guided consensus sequences. Using mixcr v2.1.11, the UMI consensuses were aligned to TRA and TRB V and J templates and assembled into clonotypes. A clonotype was counted as expanded or contracted only if both edgeR and NoisET called the change significant, with noise models trained on biological replicates. For edgeR calls, the thresholds were a false discovery rate-adjusted p below 0.01 and a log2 fold-change of 1. PCA with hierarchical clustering of max-normalized trajectories of the 1000 most abundant clonotypes was used as exploratory dynamics analysis. Each responding clone was given a CD4 or CD8 phenotype based on the CD4+ and CD8+ repertoires, which had been sequenced separately. TCRdb handled the public reads itself, with Q25 trimming in fastp and clone calling in MiXCR, and kept productive beta chains. Records with the same CDR3 protein are collapsed into one entry carrying the most frequent genes and DNA. These V and J calls originate from TCRdb's pipeline instead of the authors' own analysis. This sample lists approximately 250,000 distinct CDR3 sequences; approximately 15% were detected once. The ten largest clones represent 20% to 25% of the sample.

PBMCs were isolated by Ficoll-Paque density gradient centrifugation. Remarks on this clonotype: The target of this receptor is not known. No much larger clonotype is one base removed from it; base qualities were not supplied.

The CDR3 contains 15 residues, cysteine and phenylalanine counted. CDR3 DNA only is kept here, 45 bases in frame from base 1. Cut back by 1 base and 2 bases, the V and J ends lie 11 bases apart. CDR1 and CDR2 are drawn from the germline V gene: SGHRS, YFSETQ. This sequence was found in a man aged 18-30 years who had mild COVID-19 (a few samples of this study predate the infection). The sample titles of this study are shuffled in the database, so cell type and time point are left out; the donor was told from shared clones. Sequenced material: PBMCs or a T cell subset sorted from them (not recorded which). The chain uses TRBV5-1 and TRBJ2-3; there is no confident call for the D gene. The base sequence is TGCGCCAGCAGCTTGCCCGCGACCTCCACAGATACGCAGTATTTT. This yields the protein CASSLPATSTDTQYF.